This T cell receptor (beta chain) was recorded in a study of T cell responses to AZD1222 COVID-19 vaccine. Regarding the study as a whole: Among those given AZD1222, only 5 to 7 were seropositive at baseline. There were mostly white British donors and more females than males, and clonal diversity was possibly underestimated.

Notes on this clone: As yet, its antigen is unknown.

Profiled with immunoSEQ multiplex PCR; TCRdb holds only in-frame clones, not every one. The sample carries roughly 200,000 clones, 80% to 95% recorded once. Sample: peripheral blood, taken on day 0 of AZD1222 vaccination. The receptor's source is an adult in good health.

The CDR3 protein is CASRKLTGELFF. CDR3 nucleotide sequence: TGTGCCAGCAGGAAATTGACCGGGGAGCTGTTTTTT. The chain carries TRBV3-1 (or the pseudogene TRBV3-2) and TRBJ2-2; D not resolved. Trimming removed 6 bases from V and 5 bases from J, with 7 bases in between. In germline, CDR1 is LGHDT, CDR2 YNNKEL (reference sequence). The CDR3 consists of 12 residues.